This T cell receptor (beta chain) was sequenced in a study of CD8 T cells in ankylosing spondylitis. Points from the study as a whole: Ankylosing spondylitis blood seemed to carry a telltale TCR beta motif made of fewer than ten highly homologous variants. Disease-linked clones had a CD8+ phenotype and relatively low frequency in peripheral blood. Some motif variants had been reported before (in reactive arthritis synovial fluid and blood). Reportedly, disease-linked clones are significantly enriched in ankylosing spondylitis patients' matched synovial fluid.

TCRdb redid the calling of the 5' RACE reads with MiXCR, one entry per CDR3 protein. The sample holds about 220,000 distinct CDR3 sequences, under 30% seen once. This clonotype is labeled as medium-sized. The antigen remains undetermined. From germline, CDR1 is SQVTM and CDR2 ANQGSEA. The CDR3 is made up of 15 amino acids. J was trimmed by 4 bases and V by 6 bases; bases with no gene match: 10. The TCR sequence derives from a male donor with ankylosing spondylitis or in good health (not recorded which). The rearrangement uses TRBV29-1 and TRBJ2-2; 8 bases match TRBD1. The material sequenced was blood, either unsorted or a sorted T cell fraction (not recorded which). Written as DNA, the CDR3 is TGCAGCGTCGCGAACAGGGGGGATCGCACCGGGGAGCTGTTTTTT. Encoded protein: CSVANRGDRTGELFF.